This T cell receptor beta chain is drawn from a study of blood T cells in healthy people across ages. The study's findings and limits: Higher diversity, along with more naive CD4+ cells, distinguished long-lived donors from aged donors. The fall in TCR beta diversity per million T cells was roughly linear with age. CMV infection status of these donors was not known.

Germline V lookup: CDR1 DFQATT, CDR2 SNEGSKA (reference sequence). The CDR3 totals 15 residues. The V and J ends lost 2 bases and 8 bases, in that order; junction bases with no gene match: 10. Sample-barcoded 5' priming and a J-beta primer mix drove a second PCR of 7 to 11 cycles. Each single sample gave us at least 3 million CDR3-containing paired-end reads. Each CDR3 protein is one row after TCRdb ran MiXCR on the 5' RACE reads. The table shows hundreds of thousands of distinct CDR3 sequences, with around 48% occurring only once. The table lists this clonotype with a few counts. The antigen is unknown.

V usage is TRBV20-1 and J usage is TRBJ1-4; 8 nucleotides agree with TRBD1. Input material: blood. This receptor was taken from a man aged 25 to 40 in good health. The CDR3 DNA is TGCAGTGCTAGACCCGGACAGGGAGGTAACGAAAAACTGTTTTTT. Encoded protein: CSARPGQGGNEKLFF.